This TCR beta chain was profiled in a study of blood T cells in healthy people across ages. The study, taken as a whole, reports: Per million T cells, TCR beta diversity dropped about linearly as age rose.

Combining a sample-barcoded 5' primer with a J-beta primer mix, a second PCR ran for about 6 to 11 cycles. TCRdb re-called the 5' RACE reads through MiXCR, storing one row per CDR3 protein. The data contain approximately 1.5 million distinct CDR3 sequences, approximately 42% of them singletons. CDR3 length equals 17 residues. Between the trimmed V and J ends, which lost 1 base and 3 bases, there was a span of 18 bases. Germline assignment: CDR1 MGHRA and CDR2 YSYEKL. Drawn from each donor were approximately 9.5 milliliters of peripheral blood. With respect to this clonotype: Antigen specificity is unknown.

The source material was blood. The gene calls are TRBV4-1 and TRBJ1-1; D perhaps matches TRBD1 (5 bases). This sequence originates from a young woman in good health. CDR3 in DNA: TGCGCCAGCAGCCAAGTTGGGTTCACACGGGGGGACACTGAAGCTTTCTTT. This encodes CASSQVGFTRGDTEAFF.